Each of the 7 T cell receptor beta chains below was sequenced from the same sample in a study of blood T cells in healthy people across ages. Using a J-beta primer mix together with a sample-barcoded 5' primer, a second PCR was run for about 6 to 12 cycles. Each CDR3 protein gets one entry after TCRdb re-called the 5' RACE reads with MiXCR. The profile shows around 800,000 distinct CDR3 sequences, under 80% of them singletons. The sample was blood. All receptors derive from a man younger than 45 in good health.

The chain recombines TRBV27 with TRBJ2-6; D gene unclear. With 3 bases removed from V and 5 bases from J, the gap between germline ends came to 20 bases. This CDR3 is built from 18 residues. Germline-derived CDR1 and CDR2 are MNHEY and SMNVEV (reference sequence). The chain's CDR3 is CASSFRNGPDWRANVLTF. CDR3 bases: TGTGCCAGCAGTTTTCGGAACGGACCAGACTGGAGGGCCAACGTCCTGACTTTC.

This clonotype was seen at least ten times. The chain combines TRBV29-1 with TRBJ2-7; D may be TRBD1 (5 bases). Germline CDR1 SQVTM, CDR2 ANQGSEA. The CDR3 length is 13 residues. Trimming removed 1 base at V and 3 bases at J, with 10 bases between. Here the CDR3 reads CSVEGRDGYEQYF. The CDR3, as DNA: TGCAGCGTTGAAGGCAGGGATGGCTACGAGCAGTACTTC.

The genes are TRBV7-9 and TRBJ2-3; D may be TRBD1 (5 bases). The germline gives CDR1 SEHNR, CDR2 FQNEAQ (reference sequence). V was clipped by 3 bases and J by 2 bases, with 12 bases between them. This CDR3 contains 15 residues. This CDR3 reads CASSLYRLNTDTQYF. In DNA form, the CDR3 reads TGTGCCAGCAGCTTGTACAGGTTAAACACAGATACGCAGTATTTT.

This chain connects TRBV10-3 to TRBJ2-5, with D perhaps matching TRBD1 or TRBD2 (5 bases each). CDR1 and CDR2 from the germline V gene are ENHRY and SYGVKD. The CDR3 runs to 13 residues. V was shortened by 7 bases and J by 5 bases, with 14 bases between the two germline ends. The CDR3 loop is CAIKEGPQETQYF. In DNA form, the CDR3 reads TGTGCCATCAAAGAGGGGCCTCAGGAGACCCAGTACTTC.

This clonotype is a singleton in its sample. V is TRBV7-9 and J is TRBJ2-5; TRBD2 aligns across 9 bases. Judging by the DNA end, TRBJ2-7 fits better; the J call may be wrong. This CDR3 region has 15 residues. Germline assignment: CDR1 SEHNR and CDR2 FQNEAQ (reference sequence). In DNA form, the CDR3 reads TGTGCCAGCAGCCGTCCCCCCGGGACTAGCAACGAGCAGTACTTC. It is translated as CASSRPPGTSNEQYF.

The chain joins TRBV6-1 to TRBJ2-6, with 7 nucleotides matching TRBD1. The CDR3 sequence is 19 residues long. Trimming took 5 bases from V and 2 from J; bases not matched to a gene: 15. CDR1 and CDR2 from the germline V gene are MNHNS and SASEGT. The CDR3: CASSPNTGQLLTGANVLTF. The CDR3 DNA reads TGTGCCAGCAGTCCAAACACGGGACAGTTACTTACTGGGGCCAACGTCCTGACTTTC.

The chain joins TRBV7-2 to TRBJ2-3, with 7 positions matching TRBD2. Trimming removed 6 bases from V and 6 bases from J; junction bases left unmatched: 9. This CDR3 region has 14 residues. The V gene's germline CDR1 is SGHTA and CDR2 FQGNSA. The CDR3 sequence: CASRSTGGPDTQYF. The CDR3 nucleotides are TGTGCCAGCAGATCTACGGGGGGTCCGGATACGCAGTATTTT. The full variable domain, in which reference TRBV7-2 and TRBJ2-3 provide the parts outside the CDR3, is GAGVSQSPSNKVTEKGKDVELRCDPISGHTALYWYRQSLGQGLEFLIYFQGNSAPDKSGLPSDRFSAERTGGSVSTLTIQRTQQEDSAVYLCASRSTGGPDTQYFGPGTRLTVL.